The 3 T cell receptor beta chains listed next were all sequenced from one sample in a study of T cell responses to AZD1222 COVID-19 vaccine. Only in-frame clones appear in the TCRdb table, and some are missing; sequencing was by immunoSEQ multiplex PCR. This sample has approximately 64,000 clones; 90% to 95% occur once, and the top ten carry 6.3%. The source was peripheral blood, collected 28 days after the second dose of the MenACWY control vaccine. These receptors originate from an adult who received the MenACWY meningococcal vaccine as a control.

The CDR3 here is CSAQGATEAFF. The CDR3 DNA reads TGCAGCGCCCAGGGGGCCACTGAAGCTTTCTTT. The J gene is TRBJ1-1, the V gene TRBV29-1; 8 bases line up with TRBD1. Germline-derived CDR1 and CDR2 are SQVTM and ANQGSEA. This CDR3 is 11 amino acids long. Trimming cost V 7 bases and J 4 bases; bases outside gene matches: 2.

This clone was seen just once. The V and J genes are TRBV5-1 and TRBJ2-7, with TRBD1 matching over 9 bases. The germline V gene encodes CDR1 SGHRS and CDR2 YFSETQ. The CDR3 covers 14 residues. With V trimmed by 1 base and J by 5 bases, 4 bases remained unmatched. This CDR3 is CASSLRQGGDEQYF. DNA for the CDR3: TGCGCCAGCAGCTTGAGACAGGGGGGAGACGAGCAGTACTTC.

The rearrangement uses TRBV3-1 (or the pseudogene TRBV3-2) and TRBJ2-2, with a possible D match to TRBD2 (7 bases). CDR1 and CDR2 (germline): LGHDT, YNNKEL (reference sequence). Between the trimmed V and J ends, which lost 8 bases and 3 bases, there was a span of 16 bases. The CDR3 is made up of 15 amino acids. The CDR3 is CASRMGGLHTGELFF. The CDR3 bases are TGTGCCAGCCGAATGGGGGGGCTTCACACCGGGGAGCTGTTTTTT.